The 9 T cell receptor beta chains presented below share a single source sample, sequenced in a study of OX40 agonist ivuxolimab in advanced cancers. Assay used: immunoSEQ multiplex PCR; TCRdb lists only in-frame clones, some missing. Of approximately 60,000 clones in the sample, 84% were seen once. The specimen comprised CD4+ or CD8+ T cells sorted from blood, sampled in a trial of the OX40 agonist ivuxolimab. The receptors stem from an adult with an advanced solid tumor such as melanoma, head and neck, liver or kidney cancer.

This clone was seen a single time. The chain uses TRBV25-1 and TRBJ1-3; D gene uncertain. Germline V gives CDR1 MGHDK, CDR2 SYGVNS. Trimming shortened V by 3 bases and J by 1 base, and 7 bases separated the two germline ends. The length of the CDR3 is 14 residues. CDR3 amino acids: CASSDGRSGNTIYF. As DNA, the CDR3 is TGTGCCAGCAGTGACGGAAGGTCTGGAAACACCATATATTTT.

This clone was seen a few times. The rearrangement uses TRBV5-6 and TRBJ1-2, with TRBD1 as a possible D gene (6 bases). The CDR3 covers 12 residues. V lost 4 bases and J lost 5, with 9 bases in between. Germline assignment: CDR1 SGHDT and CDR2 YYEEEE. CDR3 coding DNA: TGTGCCAGCAGCGGGGGCTCATATGGCTACACCTTC. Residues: CASSGGSYGYTF.

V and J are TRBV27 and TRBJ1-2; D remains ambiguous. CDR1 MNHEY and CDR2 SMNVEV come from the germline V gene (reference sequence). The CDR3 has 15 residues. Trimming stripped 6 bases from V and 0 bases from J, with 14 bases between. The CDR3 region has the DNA TGTGCCAGCAGCGATCTGAGTCTTCCTAACTATGGCTACACCTTC. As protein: CASSDLSLPNYGYTF.

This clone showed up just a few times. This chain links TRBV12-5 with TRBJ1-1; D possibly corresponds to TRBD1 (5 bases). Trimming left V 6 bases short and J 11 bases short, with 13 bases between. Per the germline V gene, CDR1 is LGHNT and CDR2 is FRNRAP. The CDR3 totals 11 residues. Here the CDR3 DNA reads TGTGCTAGTGGCCAGGGTTCGTGGGCTTTCTTT. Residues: CASGQGSWAFF.

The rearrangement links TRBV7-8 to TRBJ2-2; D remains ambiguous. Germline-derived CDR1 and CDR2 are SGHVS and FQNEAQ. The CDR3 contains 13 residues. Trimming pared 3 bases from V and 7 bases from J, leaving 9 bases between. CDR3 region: CASSFYLDGELFF. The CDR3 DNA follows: TGTGCCAGCAGCTTTTATCTCGACGGGGAGCTGTTTTTT.

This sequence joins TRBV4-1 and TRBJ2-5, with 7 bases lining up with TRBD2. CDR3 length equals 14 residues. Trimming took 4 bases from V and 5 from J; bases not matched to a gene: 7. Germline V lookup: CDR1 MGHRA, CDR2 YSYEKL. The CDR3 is CASSPVEGGETQYF. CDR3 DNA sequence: TGCGCCAGCAGCCCTGTGGAGGGAGGGGAGACCCAGTACTTC.

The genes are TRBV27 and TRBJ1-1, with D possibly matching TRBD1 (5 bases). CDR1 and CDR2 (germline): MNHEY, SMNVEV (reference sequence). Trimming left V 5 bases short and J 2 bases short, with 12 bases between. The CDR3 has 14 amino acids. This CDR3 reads CASSPRRGNTEAFF. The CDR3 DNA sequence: TGTGCCAGCAGTCCGAGAAGGGGTAACACTGAAGCTTTCTTT.

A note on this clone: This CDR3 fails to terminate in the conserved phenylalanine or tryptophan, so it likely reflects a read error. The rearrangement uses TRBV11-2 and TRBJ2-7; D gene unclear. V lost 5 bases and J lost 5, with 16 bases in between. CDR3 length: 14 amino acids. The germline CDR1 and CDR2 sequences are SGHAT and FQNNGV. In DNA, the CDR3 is TGTGCCAGCAGCCTACGGGCCCGCATCGACGAGCAGTACCTC. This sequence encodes CASSLRARIDEQYL.

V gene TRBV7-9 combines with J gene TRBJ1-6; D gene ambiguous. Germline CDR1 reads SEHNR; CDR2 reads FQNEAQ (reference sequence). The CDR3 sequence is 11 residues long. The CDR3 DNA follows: TGTACCGGAGGAACAGATCCACCCCTCCACTTT. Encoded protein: CTGGTDPPLHF.